The rows below give T cell receptor beta chains drawn from one sample of a study of graft-versus-host responses after intestinal transplantation. Data came from immunoSEQ multiplex PCR; TCRdb stores just in-frame clones and leaves some out. The sample yields roughly 130,000 clones, approximately 91% seen once. Antigen specificity for these receptors is unknown. The sample consisted of unstimulated CD4+ T cells sorted from spleen or lymph node cells, taken before intestinal transplant. The receptors originated from a human donor who received an intestinal transplant. Both conserved end residues are part of each CDR3. D genes are given only for firm matches. Only some rows state a clone size, as once, few, many or a class for expanded clones.

TRBJ1-2	.	TRBV19	.	CASSLRGTNYGYTF	TGTGCCAGTAGCCTCAGGGGTACTAACTATGGCTACACCTTC
TRBJ2-7	.	TRBV19	once	CASGTPPFYEQYF	TGTGCCAGTGGTACCCCCCCTTTTTACGAGCAGTACTTC
TRBJ2-7	.	TRBV5-1	.	CASRLDRAYEQYF	TGCGCCAGCAGACTAGACAGAGCCTACGAGCAGTACTTC
TRBJ1-1	.	TRBV28	.	CASSSLLDSTEAFF	TGTGCCAGCAGTTCCCTCCTGGACAGCACTGAAGCTTTCTTT
TRBJ2-7	TRBD2	TRBV5-1	.	CASSLELRGSSYEQYF	TGCGCCAGCAGCTTGGAGCTGCGGGGGTCCTCCTACGAGCAGTACTTC
TRBJ2-1	TRBD1	TRBV7-3	.	CASSLTGQGSNEQFF	TGTGCCAGCAGCTTAACGGGACAGGGAAGTAATGAGCAGTTCTTC
TRBJ2-1	.	TRBV19	.	CASSRGSYNEQFF	TGTGCCAGTAGTAGGGGCAGCTACAATGAGCAGTTCTTC
TRBJ2-5	.	TRBV30	.	CAWSIPSGQETQYF	TGTGCCTGGAGTATCCCCAGCGGACAAGAGACCCAGTACTTC
TRBJ2-7	TRBD2	TRBV9	.	CASSTQLAGGPVDF	TGTGCCAGCAGCACCCAATTAGCGGGAGGGCCCGTGGACTTC
TRBJ2-3	.	TRBV5-1	.	CASSLTVLLSTDTQYF	TGCGCCAGCAGCTTGACAGTCCTTCTTAGCACAGATACGCAGTATTTT
TRBJ1-2	.	TRBV11-2	.	CASSSLQDWSNYGYTF	TGTGCCAGCAGCTCTTTACAGGATTGGAGTAACTATGGCTACACCTTC
TRBJ1-3	.	TRBV9	.	CASSVWAPGLGSGNTIYF	TGTGCCAGCAGCGTATGGGCACCTGGGTTAGGCTCTGGAAACACCATATATTTT
TRBJ1-2	.	TRBV29-1	.	CSVRGLGPNYGYTF	TGCAGCGTTAGGGGGTTAGGTCCTAACTATGGCTACACCTTC
TRBJ2-7	.	TRBV5-1	.	CASSSGTDEQYF	TGCGCCAGCAGCTCCGGGACGGACGAGCAGTACTTC
TRBJ2-1	TRBD2	TRBV6-6	.	CASSYAGGSHNEQFF	TGTGCCAGCAGTTACGCGGGAGGCTCTCACAATGAGCAGTTCTTC
TRBJ2-5	TRBD2	TRBV6-5	.	CASSGLAGIQETQYF	TGTGCCAGCAGTGGACTAGCGGGGATCCAAGAGACCCAGTACTTC
TRBJ1-1	TRBD1	TRBV7-2	.	CASSLSQGATEAFF	TGTGCCAGCAGCTTAAGCCAGGGGGCCACTGAAGCTTTCTTT
TRBJ1-1	.	TRBV6-5	.	CASSRQNTEAFF	TGTGCCAGCAGTAGACAGAACACTGAAGCTTTCTTT
TRBJ2-5	.	TRBV18	.	CASSGSPQETQYF	TGTGCCAGCTCTGGCAGCCCCCAGGAGACCCAGTACTTC
TRBJ2-3	TRBD2	TRBV19	.	CASSIPSGSSDTQYF	TGTGCCAGTAGTATACCCAGCGGGAGTTCAGATACGCAGTATTTT
TRBJ1-3	.	TRBV27	.	CASTSFMGPGNTIYF	TGTGCCAGCACCAGCTTTATGGGGCCCGGAAACACCATATATTTT
TRBJ1-3	.	TRBV28	.	CASSRSGASGNTIYF	TGTGCCAGCAGCCGCTCGGGGGCTTCAGGAAACACCATATATTTT
TRBJ1-1	.	TRBV10-3	.	CAISESAGDDTEAFF	TGTGCCATCAGTGAGTCGGCAGGGGACGACACTGAAGCTTTCTTT
TRBJ1-1	.	TRBV28	.	CASSVPLNTEAFF	TGTGCCAGCAGCGTACCACTTAACACTGAAGCTTTCTTT
TRBJ2-7	.	TRBV20-1	.	CSASHTYEQYF	TGCAGTGCTAGTCACACCTACGAGCAGTACTTC
TRBJ2-5	TRBD2	TRBV19	.	CASSPTSGSQETQYF	TGTGCCAGTAGTCCGACTAGCGGGAGCCAAGAGACCCAGTACTTC
TRBJ2-7	.	TRBV6-1	once	CASSDLGYEQYF	TGTGCCAGCAGTGACCTAGGCTACGAGCAGTACTTC
TRBJ1-2	.	TRBV28	.	CASSSTRQTLNYGYTF	TGTGCCAGCAGTTCCACGAGACAGACACTTAACTATGGCTACACCTTC
TRBJ1-3	TRBD1	TRBV7-9	.	CASSTPGQGYGNTIYF	TGTGCCAGCAGCACCCCGGGACAGGGTTACGGAAACACCATATATTTT
TRBJ2-5	.	TRBV30	.	CAWSVQGGETQYF	TGTGCCTGGAGTGTCCAGGGGGGAGAGACCCAGTACTTC
TRBJ2-7	TRBD1	TRBV27	.	CASSLRAGTGIHEQYF	TGTGCCAGCAGTTTAAGGGCCGGGACAGGAATCCACGAGCAGTACTTC
TRBJ2-1	.	TRBV7-3	.	CASSLDSGLYNEQFF	TGTGCCAGCAGCTTAGATAGCGGCCTCTACAATGAGCAGTTCTTC
TRBJ1-5	.	TRBV6-5	.	CASSDGHASPQHF	TGTGCCAGCAGTGATGGACACGCCTCGCCCCAGCATTTT
TRBJ2-3	TRBD1	TRBV5-4	.	CASSAGTADTQYF	TGTGCCAGCAGCGCAGGGACAGCAGATACGCAGTATTTT
TRBJ2-3	.	TRBV7-2	.	CASSLVERSTDTQYF	TGTGCCAGCAGCTTAGTTGAGAGGAGCACAGATACGCAGTATTTT
TRBJ2-7	TRBD2	TRBV5-4	.	CASSPGTRPSYEQYF	TGTGCCAGCAGTCCCGGGACTAGACCTTCATACGAGCAGTACTTC
TRBJ2-1	TRBD2	TRBV7-2	once	CASSLEGLAGVDEQFF	TGTGCCAGCAGCTTAGAGGGACTAGCGGGAGTTGATGAGCAGTTCTTC
TRBJ2-1	TRBD2	TRBV5-1	.	CASSLGGTSPSYNEQFF	TGCGCCAGCAGCTTGGGGGGGACTAGCCCCTCCTACAATGAGCAGTTCTTC
TRBJ2-7	TRBD2	TRBV4-2	.	CASSQGTSGSEQYF	TGTGCCAGCAGCCAAGGGACTAGCGGGAGCGAGCAGTACTTC
TRBJ2-1	.	TRBV6-1	.	CASSEASYNEQFF	TGTGCCAGCAGTGAAGCTTCTTACAATGAGCAGTTCTTC
TRBJ2-4	TRBD2	TRBV11-2	once	CASSSFREGVSKNIQYF	TGTGCCAGCAGCTCTTTCCGGGAGGGCGTGTCCAAAAACATTCAGTACTTC
TRBJ2-7	.	TRBV10-1	.	CASSEPQTRFEQYF	TGCGCCAGCAGTGAGCCCCAGACCAGGTTCGAGCAGTACTTC
TRBJ2-3	.	TRBV7-3	.	CASSWGADNTDTQYF	TGTGCCAGCAGCTGGGGGGCAGACAACACAGATACGCAGTATTTT
TRBJ2-1	TRBD1	TRBV5-1	.	CASNEGAAYNEQFF	TGCGCCAGCAACGAGGGGGCGGCCTACAATGAGCAGTTCTTC
TRBJ1-6	TRBD1	TRBV5-1	.	CASSLDRGHNSPLHF	TGCGCCAGCAGCTTAGACAGGGGGCATAATTCACCCCTCCACTTT
TRBJ2-7	TRBD2	TRBV2	.	CARSKSGSPYYEQYF	TGTGCCAGATCGAAGAGCGGGAGTCCCTACTACGAGCAGTACTTC
TRBJ2-5	TRBD2	TRBV19	.	CASSAGLAAQYF	TGTGCCAGTAGTGCGGGACTAGCGGCGCAGTACTTC
TRBJ2-7	.	TRBV2	.	CASSEGTNSLSYEQYF	TGTGCCAGCAGTGAAGGGACTAATAGTTTATCCTACGAGCAGTACTTC
TRBJ2-6	.	TRBV15	.	CATSRSLTRSSGANVLTF	TGTGCCACCAGCAGATCCCTAACGAGGAGCTCTGGGGCCAACGTCCTGACTTTC
TRBJ2-5	TRBD2	TRBV18	.	CASSPLAGVNQETQYF	TGTGCCAGCTCACCACTAGCGGGAGTTAACCAAGAGACCCAGTACTTC
TRBJ1-1	.	TRBV2	.	CASSDGGGTEAFF	TGTGCCAGCAGTGACGGGGGAGGCACTGAAGCTTTCTTT
TRBJ2-3	.	TRBV5-1	.	CASSLVIGTTDTQYF	TGCGCCAGCAGCTTGGTAATCGGTACCACAGATACGCAGTATTTT
TRBJ2-2	.	TRBV7-6	.	CASSLATGFPNTGELFF	TGTGCCAGCAGCTTAGCGACGGGCTTTCCGAACACCGGGGAGCTGTTTTTT
TRBJ2-7	.	TRBV11-2	.	CASSSGPLRYEQYF	TGTGCCAGCAGCTCGGGACCGTTAAGGTACGAGCAGTACTTC
TRBJ2-6	.	TRBV5-6	.	CASSFTGTGANVLTF	TGTGCCAGCAGCTTTACAGGGACTGGGGCCAACGTCCTGACTTTC
TRBJ2-1	.	TRBV5-5	few	CASSLRRAPNEQFF	TGTGCCAGCAGCCTCCGACGCGCCCCCAATGAGCAGTTCTTC
TRBJ2-3	.	TRBV6-1	.	CASSGYRTDTQYF	TGTGCCAGCAGTGGATACAGGACAGATACGCAGTATTTT
TRBJ1-2	.	TRBV6-5	once	CASSWGTNYGYTF	TGTGCCAGCAGTTGGGGGACTAACTATGGCTACACCTTC
TRBJ2-2	TRBD2	TRBV5-1	.	CASSVGLAGGTGELFF	TGCGCCAGCAGCGTGGGACTAGCGGGAGGTACCGGGGAGCTGTTTTTT